One sample yielded the 26 T cell receptor beta chains listed below, sequenced in a study of T cell repertoires in cytomegalovirus infection. In TCRdb, the reads were re-called with MiXCR into one record per CDR3 protein. The sample has around 550,000 distinct CDR3 sequences, approximately 25% seen once; the top ten hold about 12%. The sample comprised PBMCs. These TCRs come from a human donor in good health (CMV status not recorded). Some clones in this sample may be carry-over from other donors' samples.

In its sample, this clonotype was seen once. The rearrangement uses TRBV7-9 and TRBJ2-7; TRBD2 agrees at 14 bases. Per germline, CDR1 SEHNR and CDR2 FQNEAQ (reference sequence). The CDR3 is 17 amino acids. Losses at the gene ends were 1 base for V and 5 bases for J; bases not matched to a gene: 7. CDR3 in DNA: TGTGCCAGCAGCTTAGAAGGGACTAGCGGGAGCATGCACGAGCAGTACTTC. Amino acid sequence: CASSLEGTSGSMHEQYF.

There are many counts of this clonotype. The chain is built from TRBV7-2 and TRBJ2-3, with D possibly being TRBD1 or TRBD2 (6 bases each). Germline CDR1 and CDR2: SGHTA and FQGNSA. The CDR3 sequence is 15 residues long. The ends were cut back, 3 bases at V and 2 bases at J, with 12 bases in the middle. CDR3 sequence: CASSLAGQNTDTQYF. CDR3 DNA sequence: TGTGCCAGCAGCTTGGCGGGACAAAACACAGATACGCAGTATTTT.

The rearrangement links TRBV7-6 to TRBJ2-3; possible D gene TRBD1, 5 bases. Per the germline V gene, CDR1 is SGHVS and CDR2 is FNYEAQ. CDR3 size: 16 residues. The V end lost 0 bases, the J end lost 0 bases, and 10 bases lay between the germline ends. The CDR3 region has the DNA TGTGCCAGCAGCTTAGCGGACATTTTCAGCACAGATACGCAGTATTTT. Residues: CASSLADIFSTDTQYF.

This clonotype was detected many times. CDR3 bases: TGTGCCAGCAGTTACTCGAAGGCGGGAGGGAGGGTGAATACGCAGTATTTT. Translating gives CASSYSKAGGRVNTQYF. The chain has TRBV6-5 and TRBJ2-3, with 9 positions matching TRBD2. The CDR3 totals 17 residues. V shed 0 bases and J 7 bases; nucleotides not matched to a gene: 11. Looked up from germline, CDR1 is MNHEY and CDR2 is SVGAGI.

This clonotype was observed a handful of times. The chain combines TRBV6-2 or TRBV6-3 with TRBJ2-2; D gene unclear. The length of the CDR3 is 16 residues. V lost 1 base and J lost 4, with 13 bases in between. Per the germline V gene, CDR1 is MNHEY and CDR2 is SVGEGT. The DNA for the CDR3 is TGTGCCAGCAGTTACTTAAGGGTCCAGATCACCGGGGAGCTGTTTTTT. Encoded protein: CASSYLRVQITGELFF.

J is TRBJ2-3 and V is TRBV7-9; D gene unclear. The germline CDR1 and CDR2 sequences are SEHNR and FQNEAQ (reference sequence). The ends were cut back, 1 base at V and 1 base at J, with 12 bases in the middle. The CDR3 spans 16 residues. CDR3 sequence (DNA): TGTGCCAGCAGCTTAGGCGTGCGGACCGGCACAGATACGCAGTATTTT. The encoded protein is CASSLGVRTGTDTQYF.

A few counts support this clonotype. The chain is built from TRBV7-2 and TRBJ1-2; TRBD1 is a possible D gene (6 bases). The CDR3 has 13 amino acids. V shed 7 bases and J shed 5 bases, with 14 bases lying between them. Germline V gene lookup returns CDR1 SGHTA and CDR2 FQGNSA. DNA of the CDR3: TGTGCCAGCATGCCCGGGACACATTATGGCTACACCTTC. Residues: CASMPGTHYGYTF.

The rearrangement uses TRBV7-3 and TRBJ2-1; no clear D. V was shortened by 1 base and J by 7 bases, with 8 bases between the two germline ends. The CDR3 totals 13 residues. From germline, CDR1 is SGHTA and CDR2 FQGTGA. DNA for the CDR3: TGTGCCAGCAGCTTAATAGGGATGAATGAGCAGTTCTTC. Translated: CASSLIGMNEQFF.

The V call is TRBV5-4, the J call TRBJ2-7; D perhaps matches TRBD1 (5 bases). With 1 base removed from V and 5 bases from J, the gap between germline ends came to 7 bases. The germline CDR1 and CDR2 sequences are SGHNT and YYREEE (reference sequence). The CDR3 contains 12 residues. The CDR3 DNA follows: TGTGCCAGCAGCTTGCAGGGCCACGAGCAGTACGTC. Encoded protein: CASSLQGHEQYV.

This rearrangement joins TRBV6-5 to TRBJ2-5; D might be TRBD2 (5 bases). Trimming took off 1 base at V and 5 bases at J, with 8 bases between the two ends. CDR1 is MNHEY, CDR2 SVGAGI, per germline. This CDR3 region has 13 residues. CDR3: CASSYLTGETQYF. CDR3 nucleotides: TGTGCCAGCAGTTACTTGACGGGGGAGACCCAGTACTTC.

V usage is TRBV20-1 and J usage is TRBJ1-5; TRBD1 matches at 8 bases. Trimming at V came to 3 bases and at J to 2 bases, leaving 3 bases not matched to a gene. Germline CDR1 DFQATT, CDR2 SNEGSKA (reference sequence). The CDR3 runs 14 residues. The DNA of the CDR3 is TGCAGTGCTAGTACAGGGGGAGGCAATCAGCCCCAGCATTTT. Protein product: CSASTGGGNQPQHF.

The chain links TRBV11-2 to TRBJ2-1; TRBD2 agrees at 7 bases. Trimming cost V 5 bases and J 7 bases; bases outside gene matches: 11. Germline assignment: CDR1 SGHAT and CDR2 FQNNGV. The CDR3 is 15 residues long. CDR3 sequence (DNA): TGTGCCAGCAGCACGAGAGGGAGGGCCGGAAATGAGCAGTTCTTC. Protein product: CASSTRGRAGNEQFF.

The chain is built from TRBV11-2 and TRBJ2-3; 10 bases align to TRBD2. The CDR3 runs 15 residues. Trimming took 6 bases from V and 0 from J; bases not matched to a gene: 3. The V gene's germline CDR1 is SGHAT and CDR2 FQNNGV. The CDR3 coding sequence is TGTGCCAGCAGAGGACTAGCGGTTAGCACAGATACGCAGTATTTT. Residues: CASRGLAVSTDTQYF.

This chain links TRBV6-2 or TRBV6-3 with TRBJ2-1; 13 bases match TRBD2. CDR3 length: 18 amino acids. Germline trimming cut 2 bases from V and 7 bases from J; bases unmatched to any gene: 11. Germline assignment: CDR1 MNHEY and CDR2 SVGEGT. CDR3 in DNA: TGTGCCAGCAGTTACACATCTTCACTAGCGGGAGGGAGGAATGAGCAGTTCTTC. It is translated as CASSYTSSLAGGRNEQFF.

The chain carries TRBV20-1 and TRBJ1-3; tentative D call: TRBD1 (5 bases). V shed 5 bases and J shed 4 bases, with 18 bases lying between them. Germline CDR1 is DFQATT and CDR2 is SNEGSKA (reference sequence). This CDR3 has 15 amino acids. The CDR3 region has the DNA TGCAGTGCTCCCACAGCGCCCGGGGCAGGAAACACCATATATTTT. This sequence encodes CSAPTAPGAGNTIYF.

The V gene is TRBV5-3, the J gene TRBJ1-1, with D unresolved. TRBV5-3 is placed among ORFs of uncertain function. The CDR3 loop spans 16 amino acids. Between the trimmed V and J ends, which lost 8 bases and 7 bases, there was a span of 27 bases. CDR3 nucleotides: TGTGCCAGCAGACCAGATGGTGCCAGCTCACTCTTTGAAGCTTTCTTT. It is translated as CASRPDGASSLFEAFF.

This clonotype was picked up a small number of times. The chain links TRBV7-9 to TRBJ1-1; D is unclear. The CDR3 totals 13 residues. The V end lost 0 bases, the J end lost 7 bases, and 9 bases lay between the germline ends. Germline CDR1 reads SEHNR; CDR2 reads FQNEAQ (reference sequence). CDR3 bases: TGTGCCAGCAGCTTAGCTTCGTCGGGTGAAGCTTTCTTT. Amino acids: CASSLASSGEAFF. The full variable domain, with the rest looked up from reference TRBV7-9 and TRBJ1-1, is DTGVSQNPRHKITKRGQNVTFRCDPISEHNRLYWYRQTLGQGPEFLTYFQNEAQLEKSRLLSDRFSAERPKGSFSTLEIQRTEQGDSAMYLCASSLASSGEAFFGQGTRLTVV.

This clonotype was detected a few times. The CDR3 is CASSLAGGPNNEQFF. CDR3 coding DNA: TGTGCCAGCAGCTTAGCGGGAGGGCCCAACAATGAGCAGTTCTTC. The chain couples TRBV7-2 to TRBJ2-1; 7 bases are shared with TRBD2. The ends lost 0 bases at V and 5 bases at J; junction bases unmatched: 4. The CDR3 sequence is 15 residues long. Germline CDR1 SGHTA, CDR2 FQGNSA.

This clonotype occurred many times. The chain has TRBV7-8 and TRBJ1-5; possibly TRBD1 for D (5 bases). Per germline, CDR1 SGHVS and CDR2 FQNEAQ. CDR3 length: 14 amino acids. V dropped 3 bases and J dropped 3 bases, with 9 bases sitting between them. The CDR3 region is CASSLGDPNQPQHF. Here the CDR3 DNA reads TGTGCCAGCAGCTTGGGGGACCCCAATCAGCCCCAGCATTTT.

The chain links TRBV5-1 to TRBJ2-3; 10 positions match TRBD1. The CDR3 loop spans 13 amino acids. Germline V lookup: CDR1 SGHRS, CDR2 YFSETQ. V dropped 4 bases and J dropped 8; count of bases not matched to a gene: 4. For the CDR3, the DNA is TGCGCCAGCAGCGAGCGGACAGGGGGTACGCAGTATTTT. Translation gives CASSERTGGTQYF.

CDR3 in DNA: TGTGCCACTCGGACTAGCGGGAGGGTTTACAATGAGCAGTTCTTC. The encoded protein is CATRTSGRVYNEQFF. This chain connects TRBV19 to TRBJ2-1; 15 bases agree with TRBD2. Germline CDR1 LNHDA, CDR2 SQIVND (reference sequence). The V and J ends lost 10 bases and 4 bases, in that order; junction bases with no gene match: 5. This CDR3 has 15 residues.

The chain joins TRBV12-3 or TRBV12-4 to TRBJ2-7, with TRBD2 identical over 7 bases. CDR3 size: 14 residues. V dropped 8 bases and J dropped 0; count of bases not matched to a gene: 7. The CDR3, as DNA: TGTGCCAGCTCAGGGACTACGAGCTCCTACGAGCAGTACTTC. Its translation: CASSGTTSSYEQYF.

This clonotype has more than one count but fewer than ten. The chain employs TRBV6-6 and TRBJ2-3, with a weak D call TRBD2 (5 bases). The CDR3 has 14 amino acids. CDR1 is MNHNY, CDR2 SVGAGI, per germline (reference sequence). V dropped 2 bases and J dropped 4 bases, with 10 bases sitting between them. CDR3 loop: CASSYRGQADTQYF. The CDR3 nucleotides are TGTGCCAGCAGTTACCGCGGGCAGGCAGATACGCAGTATTTT.

This clonotype came up many times. The chain is built from TRBV6-6 and TRBJ2-5, with a weak D call TRBD1 (5 bases). This CDR3 has 12 residues. V lost 5 bases and J lost 2, with 6 bases in between. CDR1 MNHNY and CDR2 SVGAGI come from the germline V gene (reference sequence). Here the CDR3 DNA reads TGTGCCAGCAGTCGACAGCAAGAGACCCAGTACTTC. Residues: CASSRQQETQYF.

This clonotype was counted only a few times. V and J are TRBV7-3 and TRBJ2-1, with D maybe TRBD2 (7 bases). The ends were cut back, 2 bases at V and 4 bases at J, with 18 bases in the middle. Germline V gives CDR1 SGHTA, CDR2 FQGTGA. This CDR3 is 17 amino acids long. CDR3 residues: CASSLLGGSQGYNEQFF. The CDR3 nucleotides are TGTGCCAGCAGCTTATTGGGGGGGAGCCAGGGGTACAATGAGCAGTTCTTC.

This clonotype was detected a few times. The chain joins TRBV19 to TRBJ1-5; D gene unclear. Germline V lookup: CDR1 LNHDA, CDR2 SQIVND (reference sequence). The CDR3 covers 11 residues. The V end was cut by 8 bases, the J end by 5 bases, with 7 bases between. This CDR3 is CASGNYQPQHF. As DNA, the CDR3 is TGTGCCAGTGGCAACTATCAGCCCCAGCATTTT.